One and the same sample provided the 14 T cell receptor beta chains below, sequenced in a study of OX40 agonist ivuxolimab in advanced cancers. Only in-frame clones appear in the TCRdb table, and some are missing; sequencing was by immunoSEQ multiplex PCR. The repertoire consists of 70,000 to 95,000 clones, with about 85% occurring once and the leading ten covering around 1.1%. Sequenced here: CD4+ or CD8+ T cells sorted from blood, sampled in a trial of the OX40 agonist ivuxolimab. These receptors all stem from an adult with an advanced solid tumor such as melanoma, head and neck, liver or kidney cancer.

The chain uses TRBV4-2 and TRBJ2-3, with D maybe TRBD2 (6 bases). Trimming cost V 4 bases and J 7 bases, with 12 bases left between them. In germline, CDR1 is LGHNA, CDR2 YNFKEQ. The length of the CDR3 is 13 residues. CDR3 sequence reads: CASSLPGLHTQYF. The CDR3 bases are TGTGCCAGCAGCCTCCCGGGACTTCATACGCAGTATTTT.

The chain carries TRBV6-6 and TRBJ1-1; D remains ambiguous. The CDR3 is 15 residues long. Germline V gene data show CDR1 as MNHNY and CDR2 as SVGAGI (reference sequence). V lost 8 bases and J 0 bases, leaving 16 bases between the germline ends. The CDR3 protein is CASEGWATMNTEAFF. The CDR3 bases are TGTGCCAGCGAGGGATGGGCAACAATGAACACTGAAGCTTTCTTT.

The chain couples TRBV28 to TRBJ1-2, with TRBD1 matching 9 bases. The CDR3 extends over 15 amino acids. The germline V gene encodes CDR1 MDHEN and CDR2 SYDVKM. The ends lost 6 bases at V and 8 bases at J; junction bases unmatched: 13. The DNA for the CDR3 is TGTGCCAGCAGACTTAGCACAGGGGGCTGGAGCGGCTACACCTTC. The encoded protein is CASRLSTGGWSGYTF.

The chain recombines TRBV5-4 with TRBJ1-6; 11 bases line up with TRBD1. V shed 3 bases, J shed 8 bases, and the junction held 7 bases outside the gene matches. CDR3 length: 16 amino acids. Germline CDR1 reads SGHNT; CDR2 reads YYREEE (reference sequence). The CDR3 DNA is TGTGCCAGCAGCTGGGGAGGACAGGGGGCTTATTCACCCCTCCACTTT. Protein: CASSWGGQGAYSPLHF. The full variable domain, with the rest looked up from reference TRBV5-4 and TRBJ1-6, is ETGVTQSPTHLIKTRGQQVTLRCSSQSGHNTVSWYQQALGQGPQFIFQYYREEENGRGNFPPRFSGLQFPNYSSELNVNALELDDSALYLCASSWGGQGAYSPLHFGNGTRLTVT.

This sequence joins TRBV7-9 and TRBJ2-7; 9 nucleotides align to TRBD2. The CDR3 is 14 amino acids. In germline, CDR1 is SEHNR, CDR2 FQNEAQ (reference sequence). V trimming: 5 bases; J trimming: 4 bases; junction bases outside the gene matches: 6. This chain's CDR3 is CASSGSSGVYEQYF. CDR3 nucleotides: TGTGCCAGCAGCGGATCTAGCGGGGTTTACGAGCAGTACTTC.

The chain has TRBV6-4 and TRBJ2-2; D is uncertain. V lost 4 bases, J lost 2 bases, and 8 bases lay in between. Germline V gene lookup returns CDR1 MRHNA and CDR2 SNTAGT. The CDR3 consists of 14 residues. CDR3 coding DNA: TGTGCCAGCAGTGTGGGAACCAACACCGGGGAGCTGTTTTTT. Translating it yields CASSVGTNTGELFF.

The chain is built from TRBV5-8 and TRBJ2-3, with 8 bases that match TRBD1. This CDR3 contains 14 residues. V lost 4 bases to trimming and J lost 3 bases; unmatched junction nucleotides: 4. CDR1 SGHTS and CDR2 YDEGEE come from the germline V gene. In nucleotides, the CDR3 is TGTGCCAGCAGCGCCGGACAGGGAACAGATACGCAGTATTTT. Amino acid sequence: CASSAGQGTDTQYF.

The chain uses TRBV28 and TRBJ1-2; TRBD1 might be the D (5 bases). Germline CDR1 is MDHEN and CDR2 is SYDVKM. V was clipped by 5 bases and J by 4 bases, with 11 bases between them. This CDR3 comprises 13 residues. The CDR3 loop is CASSPPGAYGYTF. CDR3 DNA: TGTGCCAGCAGTCCCCCCGGGGCCTATGGCTACACCTTC.

The rearrangement links TRBV5-1 to TRBJ2-1, with D unresolved. The germline CDR1 and CDR2 sequences are SGHRS and YFSETQ. Trimming pared 0 bases from V and 8 bases from J, leaving 12 bases between. The CDR3 has 14 amino acids. The CDR3 reads CASSLDPGWDEQFF. The CDR3 DNA reads TGCGCCAGCAGCTTGGATCCGGGTTGGGATGAGCAGTTCTTC.

V is TRBV7-8 and J is TRBJ2-1, with TRBD2 matching over 14 bases. With 5 bases clipped from V and 6 bases from J, the junction kept 9 bases outside the gene matches. Germline-derived CDR1 and CDR2 are SGHVS and FQNEAQ. The CDR3 totals 17 residues. In nucleotides, the CDR3 is TGTGCCAGCAGCATAACCGGGACTAGCGGGGGTGGCAATGAGCAGTTCTTC. It specifies CASSITGTSGGGNEQFF. Supplemented by reference TRBV7-8 and TRBJ2-1, the full variable domain reads GAGVSQSPRYKVAKRGQDVALRCDPISGHVSLFWYQQALGQGPEFLTYFQNEAQLDKSGLPSDRFFAERPEGSVSTLKIQRTQQEDSAVYLCASSITGTSGGGNEQFFGPGTRLTVL.

The CDR3 sequence: CASSSQGGEQFF. CDR3 bases: TGTGCCAGCAGCTCACAGGGCGGAGAGCAGTTCTTC. This chain links TRBV27 with TRBJ2-1, with D perhaps TRBD1 (6 bases). The V end was cut by 6 bases, the J end by 10 bases, with 13 bases between. The CDR3 is made up of 12 amino acids. Germline-derived CDR1 and CDR2 are MNHEY and SMNVEV (reference sequence).

The V gene is TRBV18, the J gene TRBJ2-1; 7 bases are a match to TRBD2. J was trimmed by 10 bases and V by 5 bases; bases with no gene match: 20. Germline CDR1 is KGHSH and CDR2 is LQKENI. The CDR3 extends over 17 amino acids. CDR3 bases: TGTGCCAGCTCAGGGAGCGAAAAAGGGGCTAGCGGACACGAGCAGTTCTTC. It codes for CASSGSEKGASGHEQFF.

This rearrangement joins TRBV5-1 to TRBJ2-5, with 13 bases lining up with TRBD2. The germline gives CDR1 SGHRS, CDR2 YFSETQ. This CDR3 region has 21 residues. Trimming at V came to 3 bases and at J to 0 bases, leaving 17 bases not matched to a gene. CDR3 coding DNA: TGCGCCAGCAGCTCCCTCGGATGGACTAGCGGGGGCAGATCCTACCAAGAGACCCAGTACTTC. This codes for CASSSLGWTSGGRSYQETQYF.

This clone was counted once. The chain recombines TRBV30 with TRBJ1-2; TRBD1 aligns across 10 bases. CDR1 and CDR2 (germline): GTSNPN, SVGIG (reference sequence). The CDR3 is 14 amino acids. The V segment lost 1 base and the J segment 5 bases; nucleotides outside the gene matches: 4. The CDR3 loop is CAWSAGTGVYGYTF. The CDR3 DNA follows: TGTGCCTGGAGTGCCGGGACAGGGGTTTATGGCTACACCTTC. Complete variable domain (other parts from reference TRBV30 and TRBJ1-2): SQTIHQWPATLVQPVGSPLSLECTVEGTSNPNLYWYRQAAGRGLQLLFYSVGIGQISSEVPQNLSASRPQDRQFILSSKKLLLSDSGFYLCAWSAGTGVYGYTFGSGTRLTVV.